One sample yielded the 15 T cell receptor beta chains listed below, sequenced in a study of T-cell reconstitution after alpha-beta-depleted transplantation in children. Unique molecular identifiers were incorporated during preparation of the TCRbeta library. TCRdb analysed the PCR reads with MiXCR anew, one entry per CDR3 protein. The sample has about 540,000 distinct CDR3 sequences; around 18% are singletons. This specimen consisted of PBMCs from the stem cell graft donor, obtained from the stem cell graft. These receptors were collected from a human donor who donated a stem cell graft to a child with acute lymphoblastic leukemia.

V and J are TRBV12-5 and TRBJ2-2; 10 bases map to TRBD2. The germline gives CDR1 LGHNT, CDR2 FRNRAP. The ends lost 1 base at V and 1 base at J; junction bases unmatched: 0. The CDR3 covers 16 residues. The CDR3 is CASGLGTSGNTGELFF. Here the CDR3 DNA reads TGTGCTAGTGGTTTGGGGACTAGCGGGAACACCGGGGAGCTGTTTTTT.

A note on this clonotype: At one boundary the junction diverges from the germline segment, which might be a read error. The chain joins TRBV7-9 to TRBJ2-1, with TRBD1 matching over 11 bases. Per the germline V gene, CDR1 is SEHNR and CDR2 is FQNEAQ (reference sequence). The CDR3 has 15 residues. The CDR3 DNA reads as TGTGCCAGCAGCTTGGGACAGGGGGTCCACAATGAGCACTTCTTC. Its translation is CASSLGQGVHNEHFF. Combining the CDR3 with reference TRBV7-9 and TRBJ2-1 gives the whole variable domain DTGVSQNPRHKITKRGQNVTFRCDPISEHNRLYWYRQTLGQGPEFLTYFQNEAQLEKSRLLSDRFSAERPKGSFSTLEIQRTEQGDSAMYLCASSLGQGVHNEHFFGPGTRLTVL.

This clonotype was recorded a few times. V and J are TRBV7-9 and TRBJ2-3; D remains unclear. V was cut by 3 bases and J by 3 bases, with 13 bases left in between. The germline V gene has CDR1 SEHNR and CDR2 FQNEAQ (reference sequence). CDR3 size: 15 residues. CDR3 protein: CASSFPTYMTDTQYF. The DNA for the CDR3 is TGTGCCAGCAGCTTCCCGACCTACATGACAGATACGCAGTATTTT.

The gene calls are TRBV6-1 and TRBJ1-6; the match to TRBD1 covers 7 bases. This CDR3 comprises 16 residues. The trim removed 5 bases at V and 3 bases at J, leaving 7 bases unmatched. Germline assignment: CDR1 MNHNS and CDR2 SASEGT. The CDR3 protein is CASSNRRDSYNSPLHF. Here the CDR3 DNA reads TGTGCCAGCAGTAACCGCCGGGACAGCTATAATTCACCCCTCCACTTT.

This clonotype has more than one count but fewer than ten. The chain joins TRBV6-1 to TRBJ2-7; D could derive from TRBD1 or TRBD2 (5 bases each). CDR1 is MNHNS and CDR2 is SASEGT in the germline V gene. CDR3 length: 15 residues. V lost 7 bases and J 2 bases, leaving 18 bases between the germline ends. Written as DNA, the CDR3 is TGTGCCAGCAAGGGGAATGCACTAGGTCCCTACGAGCAGTACTTC. Protein sequence: CASKGNALGPYEQYF.

The chain couples TRBV28 to TRBJ1-1; D unclear. CDR1 is MDHEN and CDR2 is SYDVKM in the germline V gene. V lost 6 bases, J lost 4 bases, and 12 bases lay in between. The length of the CDR3 is 13 residues. The CDR3 coding sequence is TGTGCCAGCAGGACCATGGCGCTCACTGAAGCTTTCTTT. This translates into CASRTMALTEAFF.

The chain has TRBV5-1 and TRBJ1-2; unclear D gene. V was cut by 5 bases and J by 0 bases, with 8 bases left in between. The CDR3 contains 13 residues. Germline assignment: CDR1 SGHRS and CDR2 YFSETQ. This CDR3 is CASRTDSNYGYTF. CDR3 in DNA: TGCGCCAGCAGAACGGATTCTAACTATGGCTACACCTTC.

The chain joins TRBV5-6 to TRBJ2-1; D might be TRBD1 or TRBD2, each matching 5 bases. CDR3 length equals 13 residues. With 3 bases removed from V and 5 bases from J, the gap between germline ends came to 9 bases. Germline-derived CDR1 and CDR2 are SGHDT and YYEEEE. The CDR3 region is CASSSGAHNEQFF. DNA for the CDR3: TGTGCCAGCAGCTCCGGGGCCCACAATGAGCAGTTCTTC. Filled out from reference TRBV5-6 and TRBJ2-1, the complete variable domain reads DAGVTQSPTHLIKTRGQQVTLRCSPKSGHDTVSWYQQALGQGPQFIFQYYEEEERQRGNFPDRFSGHQFPNYSSELNVNALLLGDSALYLCASSSGAHNEQFFGPGTRLTVL.

This clonotype has more than one count but fewer than ten. The chain couples TRBV5-1 to TRBJ2-1; tentative D call: TRBD1 (6 bases). CDR1 is SGHRS, CDR2 YFSETQ, per germline. V was shortened by 2 bases and J by 0 bases, with 18 bases between the two germline ends. The CDR3 extends over 18 amino acids. Here the CDR3 DNA reads TGCGCCAGCAGCTTACGACAACAGGGCTCGAGCTCCTACAATGAGCAGTTCTTC. Translated, it gives CASSLRQQGSSSYNEQFF.

This clonotype was counted between two and nine times. The V call is TRBV6-1, the J call TRBJ1-1; TRBD1 is a possible D gene (5 bases). Germline-derived CDR1 and CDR2 are MNHNS and SASEGT. Between the trimmed V and J ends, which lost 0 bases and 2 bases, there was a span of 16 bases. This CDR3 spans 17 amino acids. The CDR3 DNA reads TGTGCCAGCAGTGAAGCTTACGGGACTTACCAAAACACTGAAGCTTTCTTT. This gives the protein CASSEAYGTYQNTEAFF.

CDR3 sequence: CASSPWTRNTEQFF. CDR3 sequence (DNA): TGTGCCAGCAGCCCATGGACTAGGAACACGGAGCAGTTCTTC. The rearrangement uses TRBV7-8 and TRBJ2-1, with TRBD2 identical over 7 bases. With V trimmed by 5 bases and J by 10 bases, 11 bases remained unmatched. Germline-derived CDR1 and CDR2 are SGHVS and FQNEAQ. This CDR3 region has 14 residues.

This CDR3 is CASSDTFFGRTGNTIYF. CDR3 DNA sequence: TGTGCCAGCAGTGACACCTTTTTCGGAAGAACTGGAAACACCATATATTTT. This sequence joins TRBV25-1 and TRBJ1-3; D is unresolved. CDR3 size: 17 residues. The germline V and J ends were trimmed by 3 bases and 2 bases, with 17 bases remaining between them. The germline V gene encodes CDR1 MGHDK and CDR2 SYGVNS.

This clonotype was seen a handful of times. The V gene is TRBV5-1, the J gene TRBJ1-2; 7 bases align to TRBD1. The V gene's germline CDR1 is SGHRS and CDR2 YFSETQ. V lost 4 bases, J lost 4 bases, and 4 bases stayed unmatched. This CDR3 region has 13 residues. The CDR3 DNA follows: TGCGCCAGCAGCCCCGGGACAGCCTATGGCTACACCTTC. It translates to CASSPGTAYGYTF. The full variable domain, completed using reference TRBV5-1 and TRBJ1-2, is KAGVTQTPRYLIKTRGQQVTLSCSPISGHRSVSWYQQTPGQGLQFLFEYFSETQRNKGNFPGRFSGRQFSNSRSEMNVSTLELGDSALYLCASSPGTAYGYTFGSGTRLTVV.

The chain recombines TRBV5-1 with TRBJ2-1; D is undetermined. The CDR3 has 15 amino acids. Per germline, CDR1 SGHRS and CDR2 YFSETQ. Deletions cut 1 base from V and 5 bases from J, with 13 bases between. The CDR3 DNA is TGCGCCAGCAGCTTGTTCGGTCGTACAGACAATGAGCAGTTCTTC. It codes for CASSLFGRTDNEQFF.

There are a few counts of this clonotype. This sequence joins TRBV6-4 and TRBJ2-1, with 7 bases aligning to TRBD2. Germline CDR1 MRHNA, CDR2 SNTAGT. V lost 4 bases, J lost 7 bases, and 7 bases stayed unmatched. The CDR3 is 14 residues long. CDR3 sequence: CASSVAGVSNEQFF. In DNA, the CDR3 is TGTGCCAGCAGTGTGGCGGGAGTATCAAATGAGCAGTTCTTC.